These 26 T cell receptor beta chains share one sample of origin, sequenced in a study of CD8 T cells in Susac syndrome. Random hexamers primed reverse transcription of about 0.45 to 1 ug RNA. TCRdb passed the immunoSEQ multiplex PCR reads through MiXCR, listing each CDR3 protein once. The data hold about 150,000 distinct CDR3 sequences, with almost 96% observed a single time. The specimen was CD4+ T cells from PBMCs. These receptors originate from a human donor with Susac syndrome.

The rearrangement uses TRBV19 and TRBJ1-2; D call uncertain. V lost 6 bases and J 4 bases, leaving 9 bases between the germline ends. Germline-derived CDR1 and CDR2 are LNHDA and SQIVND (reference sequence). The CDR3 has 12 amino acids. The CDR3 coding sequence is TGTGCCAGTAGAACCGACGTCTATGGCTACACCTTC. Translation: CASRTDVYGYTF. Full variable domain (missing parts from reference TRBV19 and TRBJ1-2): DGGITQSPKYLFRKEGQNVTLSCEQNLNHDAMYWYRQDPGQGLRLIYYSQIVNDFQKGDIAEGYSVSREKKESFPLTVTSAQKNPTAFYLCASRTDVYGYTFGSGTRLTVV.

The rearrangement links TRBV2 to TRBJ1-2; no definite D call. The V gene lost 7 bases and the J gene lost 8 bases, with 14 bases spanning the gap. This CDR3 has 12 residues. CDR1 and CDR2 (germline): SNHLY, FYNNEI. Written as DNA, the CDR3 is TGTGCCAGCAAGAGGACCACGGACGGCTACACCTTC. This gives the protein CASKRTTDGYTF. Complete variable domain (other parts from reference TRBV2 and TRBJ1-2): EPEVTQTPSHQVTQMGQEVILRCVPISNHLYFYWYRQILGQKVEFLVSFYNNEISEKSEIFDDQFSVERPDGSNFTLKIRSTKLEDSAMYFCASKRTTDGYTFGSGTRLTVV.

V gene TRBV5-1 combines with J gene TRBJ1-1; possible D gene TRBD1, 5 bases. Germline V gene sequence: CDR1 SGHRS, CDR2 YFSETQ. This CDR3 has 15 amino acids. Trimming shortened V by 4 bases and J by 8 bases, and 21 bases separated the two germline ends. The CDR3 sequence is CASSGGGTGSGEAFF. The CDR3 region has the DNA TGCGCCAGCAGCGGAGGAGGGACGGGGAGCGGGGAAGCTTTCTTT.

The chain links TRBV20-1 to TRBJ1-1; D not certain. With 7 bases removed from V and 5 bases from J, the gap between germline ends came to 14 bases. The germline CDR1 and CDR2 sequences are DFQATT and SNEGSKA (reference sequence). The CDR3 sequence is 12 residues long. CDR3 bases: TGCAGTGGCCGGGAAGGGAGAACTGAAGCTTTCTTT. The encoded protein is CSGREGRTEAFF.

V is TRBV3-1 and J is TRBJ1-1; D is unresolved. V shed 1 base and J shed 3 bases, with 9 bases lying between them. Germline V gene sequence: CDR1 LGHDT, CDR2 YNNKEL (reference sequence). The CDR3 loop spans 14 amino acids. The CDR3 sequence is CASSQGASYTEAFF. CDR3 in DNA: TGTGCCAGCAGCCAAGGGGCCAGCTACACTGAAGCTTTCTTT.

The chain links TRBV18 to TRBJ1-4, with D unclear. Between the trimmed V and J ends, which lost 2 bases and 0 bases, there was a span of 10 bases. The germline V gene encodes CDR1 KGHSH and CDR2 LQKENI. This CDR3 is built from 16 residues. The CDR3 nucleotides read TGTGCCAGCTCACCAGGGCAGCGTGCAACTAATGAAAAACTGTTTTTT. Amino acid sequence: CASSPGQRATNEKLFF.

CDR3 sequence (DNA): TGTGCCAGCAGATTAACTACGAACACCGGGGAGCTGTTTTTT. Its protein is CASRLTTNTGELFF. This chain connects TRBV12-3 or TRBV12-4 to TRBJ2-2, with D unclear. The CDR3 extends over 14 amino acids. The V gene lost 6 bases and the J gene lost 0 bases, with 8 bases spanning the gap.

V usage is TRBV5-1 and J usage is TRBJ1-2; D call uncertain. The length of the CDR3 is 16 residues. Trimming cost V 0 bases and J 3 bases, with 15 bases left between them. Germline V gives CDR1 SGHRS, CDR2 YFSETQ. In DNA, the CDR3 is TGCGCCAGCAGCTTGGAGGCTTCTGGGCTGGACTATGGCTACACCTTC. Protein product: CASSLEASGLDYGYTF.

The J gene is TRBJ1-2, the V gene TRBV9; D perhaps matches TRBD1 (6 bases). CDR3 size: 11 residues. The V and J ends lost 1 base and 9 bases respectively, with 7 bases between them. The germline V gene has CDR1 SGDLS and CDR2 YYNGEE. The CDR3 spells CASSVQGSYTF. CDR3 in DNA: TGTGCCAGCAGCGTACAGGGGAGCTACACCTTC.

This chain joins TRBV12-3 or TRBV12-4 and TRBJ1-1; D perhaps matches TRBD1 (5 bases). V was trimmed by 3 bases and J by 1 base, leaving 6 bases between them. The CDR3 has 13 residues. Here the CDR3 DNA reads TGTGCCAGCAGTTTTACAGGGAACACTGAAGCTTTCTTT. Its translation: CASSFTGNTEAFF.

The V and J genes are TRBV3-1 and TRBJ2-5; D unresolved. The CDR3 runs to 12 residues. The V gene's germline CDR1 is LGHDT and CDR2 YNNKEL (reference sequence). The ends were cut back, 2 bases at V and 7 bases at J, with 8 bases in the middle. CDR3 loop: CASSQLDWTQYF. CDR3 nucleotides: TGTGCCAGCAGCCAACTCGATTGGACCCAGTACTTC.

The rearrangement joins TRBV3-1 to TRBJ1-5; D is unresolved. Trimming stripped 5 bases from V and 1 base from J, with 3 bases between. The CDR3 is 12 amino acids. Looked up from germline, CDR1 is LGHDT and CDR2 is YNNKEL (reference sequence). In DNA, the CDR3 is TGTGCCAGCAGCAACAGCAATCAGCCCCAGCATTTT. Its translation: CASSNSNQPQHF.

The gene calls are TRBV19 and TRBJ2-1; D possibly matches TRBD1 or TRBD2 (7 bases each). This CDR3 contains 15 residues. Germline V CDR1 and CDR2: LNHDA, SQIVND (reference sequence). V lost 11 bases and J 10 bases, leaving 27 bases between the germline ends. This chain's CDR3 is CAATSGGAGEGEQFF. The CDR3 nucleotides read TGTGCCGCCACATCAGGGGGGGCGGGAGAAGGGGAGCAGTTCTTC.

The chain has TRBV2 and TRBJ2-6, with 7 bases matching TRBD1. The CDR3 spans 15 residues. Germline V CDR1 and CDR2: SNHLY, FYNNEI. Trimming cost V 6 bases and J 2 bases; bases outside gene matches: 4. CDR3 nucleotides: TGTGCCAGCAGGATTCAGGGGGCTGGGGCCAACGTCCTGACTTTC. Amino acid sequence: CASRIQGAGANVLTF.

V gene TRBV4-2 combines with J gene TRBJ2-2, with a weak D call TRBD2 (5 bases). The V and J ends lost 4 bases and 6 bases respectively, with 15 bases between them. The CDR3 runs to 15 residues. Germline CDR1 LGHNA, CDR2 YNFKEQ. CDR3 residues: CASSREGSRPGELFF. As DNA, the CDR3 is TGTGCCAGCAGCCGTGAGGGCAGCCGTCCCGGGGAGCTGTTTTTT.

DNA for the CDR3: TGCGCCAGCAGCTTACTAAATCGAGATACGCAGTATTTT. Its protein product is CASSLLNRDTQYF. The V call is TRBV5-1, the J call TRBJ2-3; no firm D call. This CDR3 region has 13 residues. Trimming took 2 bases from V and 5 from J, leaving 9 bases between them. Per the germline V gene, CDR1 is SGHRS and CDR2 is YFSETQ.

This chain links TRBV5-6 with TRBJ1-4; D is ambiguous. Trimming shortened V by 10 bases and J by 5 bases, and 12 bases separated the two germline ends. Germline V gene data show CDR1 as SGHDT and CDR2 as YYEEEE. The CDR3 spans 12 residues. CDR3 loop: CALAGGNEKLFF. Here the CDR3 DNA reads TGTGCCCTCGCTGGCGGGAATGAAAAACTGTTTTTT. Full variable domain (rest looked up from reference TRBV5-6 and TRBJ1-4): DAGVTQSPTHLIKTRGQQVTLRCSPKSGHDTVSWYQQALGQGPQFIFQYYEEEERQRGNFPDRFSGHQFPNYSSELNVNALLLGDSALYLCALAGGNEKLFFGSGTQLSVL.

The rearrangement links TRBV6-1 to TRBJ2-1; 8 bases map to TRBD2. This CDR3 comprises 16 residues. The V gene's germline CDR1 is MNHNS and CDR2 SASEGT. V shed 6 bases, J shed 7 bases, and the junction held 14 bases outside the gene matches. The chain's CDR3 is CASSNQLGLALNEQFF. The CDR3 nucleotides are TGTGCCAGCAGCAATCAACTAGGACTAGCTCTGAATGAGCAGTTCTTC.

This clonotype was observed a handful of times. The chain employs TRBV2 and TRBJ2-7; tentative D call: TRBD2 (7 bases). The CDR3 has 14 amino acids. Germline loops: CDR1 SNHLY, CDR2 FYNNEI. V dropped 4 bases and J dropped 2 bases, with 12 bases sitting between them. The CDR3 loop is CASSGGGRTYEQYF. In DNA form, the CDR3 reads TGTGCCAGCAGTGGGGGGGGCAGAACCTACGAGCAGTACTTC.

This chain uses TRBV4-2 with TRBJ1-4; TRBD1 aligns across 7 bases. After removal of 6 bases from V and 7 bases from J, the junction contained 8 bases not matched to a gene. There are 14 residues in the CDR3. CDR1 LGHNA and CDR2 YNFKEQ come from the germline V gene. The CDR3 nucleotides read TGTGCCAGCAGTAGACAGGGTAGGGGTGAAAAACTGTTTTTT. It translates to CASSRQGRGEKLFF.

The chain couples TRBV20-1 to TRBJ2-7, with 8 nucleotides matching TRBD2. The CDR3 loop spans 14 amino acids. With V trimmed by 7 bases and J by 6 bases, 14 bases remained unmatched. CDR1 and CDR2 (germline): DFQATT, SNEGSKA (reference sequence). The CDR3: CSVPTFREGLEQYF. CDR3 nucleotides: TGCAGTGTCCCGACCTTTCGGGAGGGCCTCGAGCAGTACTTC.

This clonotype was observed a single time. The V gene is TRBV12-3 or TRBV12-4, the J gene TRBJ1-2; D is perhaps TRBD1 (6 bases). Trimming shortened V by 4 bases and J by 7 bases, and 10 bases separated the two germline ends. The CDR3 runs 12 residues. The CDR3 bases are TGTGCCAGCAGTTCAGGGGTGCGTGGCTACACCTTC. It encodes CASSSGVRGYTF.

This chain uses TRBV20-1 with TRBJ1-5; D is unresolved. There are 15 residues in the CDR3. The V end lost 5 bases, the J end lost 2 bases, and 16 bases lay between the germline ends. From germline, CDR1 is DFQATT and CDR2 SNEGSKA (reference sequence). CDR3 region: CSARRGRARNQPQHF. The CDR3 bases are TGCAGTGCTCGGCGAGGGAGAGCCCGCAATCAGCCCCAGCATTTT.

V is TRBV6-5 and J is TRBJ1-1, with 9 bases matching TRBD1. The CDR3 spans 14 residues. After removal of 2 bases from V and 5 bases from J, the junction contained 3 bases not matched to a gene. From germline, CDR1 is MNHEY and CDR2 SVGAGI. CDR3 DNA: TGTGCCAGCAGTTACCATGGACAGGGGACTGAAGCTTTCTTT. Encoded protein: CASSYHGQGTEAFF.

V usage is TRBV12-3 or TRBV12-4 and J usage is TRBJ2-4, with TRBD2 identical over 8 bases. V was clipped by 1 base and J by 6 bases; unmatched bases: 2. This CDR3 region has 14 residues. The CDR3 nucleotides read TGTGCCAGCAGTTTAGAACTAGCGGTAAACATTCAGTACTTC. This gives the protein CASSLELAVNIQYF.

This clonotype was counted once. The V call is TRBV4-1, the J call TRBJ2-5; TRBD1 matches 7 bases. The germline CDR1 and CDR2 sequences are MGHRA and YSYEKL. The CDR3 extends over 13 amino acids. The V and J ends lost 2 bases and 5 bases, in that order; junction bases with no gene match: 2. CDR3 amino acids: CASSQTGVETQYF. DNA for the CDR3: TGCGCCAGCAGCCAAACAGGGGTGGAGACCCAGTACTTC.